This is a list of T cell receptor beta chains from one sample in a study of cytomegalovirus exposure and HLA in healthy donors. Sequencing used immunoSEQ multiplex PCR; TCRdb keeps in-frame clones, though not all of them. The sample lists approximately 280,000 clones; around 90% were seen once. Sequences were obtained from PBMCs. The receptors shown here come from a woman aged 18-35 years in good health and CMV-seronegative. CDR3s leave out the opening cysteine and the closing phenylalanine or tryptophan. The D gene is left open where the match is weak.

v_call d_call cdr3_aa
TRBV27 NA ASRELVSYNEQF
TRBV27 NA ASSLIFRENTGELF
TRBV18 TRBD2 ASSAPGTSGDEQY
TRBV23-1 TRBD1 ALGRGPDREPYSNQPQH
TRBV19 TRBD1 ASRLEGTGSYNYGYT
TRBV9 TRBD2 ASSVGSGGIYNEQF
TRBV7-6 NA ASSPGPKVRGETQY
TRBV14 NA ASSQTGFYGYT
TRBV9 NA ASGRGGGGEQY
TRBV27 TRBD1 ASSRDSPRETQY
TRBV30 NA AMGGQPQH
TRBV7-8 NA ASSSMGRGQETQY
TRBV5-1 TRBD1 ASSSGTGHT
TRBV4-2 NA ASSQDPGGVYSNYGYT
TRBV7-3 TRBD1 ASSLTGGDTEAF
TRBV13 TRBD2 ASSLGGTSGGDEQY
TRBV19 NA ATREGNQPQH
TRBV2 NA ASSGDRNYGYT
TRBV29-1 TRBD1 SVRDRGLDTGELF
TRBV9 NA ASSVGGSGGPEFSGQF
TRBV5-6 NA ASSPSSGNTIY
TRBV7-8 NA ASSLGASSGYNEQF
TRBV29-1 TRBD1 SARGQGGVEQY
TRBV5-1 TRBD2 ASSLNPLGTSGFVDTQY
TRBV7-9 NA ASSPPLKRGIHNEQF
TRBV19 TRBD2 ASRTSGGLYNEQF
TRBV7-2 NA ASSRGVNRLGSENTIY
TRBV15 TRBD1 ATSVGTGNYEQY
TRBV7-2 NA ASSPQGGDEQY
TRBV4-2 TRBD2 ASSQDHLAGGEQF
TRBV29-1 TRBD2 SVGAPGLAIKETQY
TRBV20-1 TRBD2 SARGGYEQY
TRBV6-5 NA ASNTGSGTQY
TRBV2 TRBD1 ASSLQGVNTEAF